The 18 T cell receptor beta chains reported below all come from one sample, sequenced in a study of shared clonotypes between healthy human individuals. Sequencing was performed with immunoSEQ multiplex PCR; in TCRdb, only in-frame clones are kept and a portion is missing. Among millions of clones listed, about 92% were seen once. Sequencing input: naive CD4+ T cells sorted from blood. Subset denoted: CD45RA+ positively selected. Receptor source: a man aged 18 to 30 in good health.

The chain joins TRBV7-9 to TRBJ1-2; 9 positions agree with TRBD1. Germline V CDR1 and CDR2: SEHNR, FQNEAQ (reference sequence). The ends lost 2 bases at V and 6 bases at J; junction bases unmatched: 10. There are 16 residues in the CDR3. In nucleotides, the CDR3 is TGTGCCAGCAGCTTAAAAGAACGGGACAGGGTGGATGGCTACACCTTC. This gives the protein CASSLKERDRVDGYTF.

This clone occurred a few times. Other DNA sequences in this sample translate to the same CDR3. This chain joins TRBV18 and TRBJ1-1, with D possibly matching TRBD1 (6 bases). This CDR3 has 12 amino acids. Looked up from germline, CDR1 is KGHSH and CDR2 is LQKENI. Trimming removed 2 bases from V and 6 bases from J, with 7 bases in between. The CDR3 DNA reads TGTGCCAGCTCACCAAAGGGGGCTGAAGCTTTCTTT. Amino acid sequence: CASSPKGAEAFF.

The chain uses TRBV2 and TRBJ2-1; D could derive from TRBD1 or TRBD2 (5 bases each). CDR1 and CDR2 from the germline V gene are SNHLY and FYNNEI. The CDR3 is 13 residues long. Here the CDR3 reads CAVSVGDYNEQFF. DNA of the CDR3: TGTGCAGTCTCGGTGGGGGACTACAATGAGCAGTTCTTC.

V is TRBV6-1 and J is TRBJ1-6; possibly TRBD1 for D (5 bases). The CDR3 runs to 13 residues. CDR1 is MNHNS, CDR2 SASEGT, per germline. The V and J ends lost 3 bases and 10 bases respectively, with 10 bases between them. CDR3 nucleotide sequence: TGTGCCAGCAGTGAGTCAGGGTACTCACCCCTCCACTTT. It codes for CASSESGYSPLHF.

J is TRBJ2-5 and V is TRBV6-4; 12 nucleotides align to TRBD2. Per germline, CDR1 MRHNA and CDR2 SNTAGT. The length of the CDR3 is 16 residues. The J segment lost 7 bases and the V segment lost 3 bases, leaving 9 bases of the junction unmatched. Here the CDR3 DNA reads TGTGCCAGCAGTGAAAGGGCTAGCGGGGGGGAGGGGACCCAGTACTTC. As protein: CASSERASGGEGTQYF.

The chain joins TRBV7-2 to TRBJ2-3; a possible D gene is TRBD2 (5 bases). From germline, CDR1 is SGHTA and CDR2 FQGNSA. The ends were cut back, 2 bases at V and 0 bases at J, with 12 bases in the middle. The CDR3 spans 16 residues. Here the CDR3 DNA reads TGTGCCAGCAGCTTAATGAGCGGAGTTAGCACAGATACGCAGTATTTT. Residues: CASSLMSGVSTDTQYF.

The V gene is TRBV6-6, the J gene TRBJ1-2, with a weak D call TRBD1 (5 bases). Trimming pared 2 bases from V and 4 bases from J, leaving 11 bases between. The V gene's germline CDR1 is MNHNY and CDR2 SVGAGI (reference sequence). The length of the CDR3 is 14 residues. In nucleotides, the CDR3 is TGTGCCAGCAGTTACGGTAAAGGGGCCTATGGCTACACCTTC. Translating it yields CASSYGKGAYGYTF.

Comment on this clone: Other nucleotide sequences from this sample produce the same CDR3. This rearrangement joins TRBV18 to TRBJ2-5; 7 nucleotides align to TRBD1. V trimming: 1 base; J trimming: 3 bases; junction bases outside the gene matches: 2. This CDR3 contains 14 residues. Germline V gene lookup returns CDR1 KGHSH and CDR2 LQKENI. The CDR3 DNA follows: TGTGCCAGCTCACCACTGACAGGGAAAGAGACCCAGTACTTC. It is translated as CASSPLTGKETQYF.

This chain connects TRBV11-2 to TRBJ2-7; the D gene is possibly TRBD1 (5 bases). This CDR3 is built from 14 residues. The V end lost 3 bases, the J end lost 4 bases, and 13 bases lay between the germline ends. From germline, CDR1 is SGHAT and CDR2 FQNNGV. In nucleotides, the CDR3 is TGTGCCAGCAGCTTGGGGCTAGTAAATTACGAGCAGTACTTC. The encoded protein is CASSLGLVNYEQYF.

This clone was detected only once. CDR3 sequence: CASSFAQDSWDEQFF. CDR3 bases: TGTGCCAGCAGCTTTGCTCAGGACTCATGGGATGAGCAGTTCTTC. V and J are TRBV5-4 and TRBJ2-1; D is perhaps TRBD2 (5 bases). This CDR3 is 15 amino acids long. Germline V gene sequence: CDR1 SGHNT, CDR2 YYREEE (reference sequence). V was trimmed by 2 bases and J by 8 bases, leaving 17 bases between them.

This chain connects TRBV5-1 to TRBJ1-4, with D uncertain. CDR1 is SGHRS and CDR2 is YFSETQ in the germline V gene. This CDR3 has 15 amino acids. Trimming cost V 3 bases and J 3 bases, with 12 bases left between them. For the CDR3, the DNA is TGCGCCAGCAGCTCCTCCGGGCCCCCTAATGAAAAACTGTTTTTT. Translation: CASSSSGPPNEKLFF.

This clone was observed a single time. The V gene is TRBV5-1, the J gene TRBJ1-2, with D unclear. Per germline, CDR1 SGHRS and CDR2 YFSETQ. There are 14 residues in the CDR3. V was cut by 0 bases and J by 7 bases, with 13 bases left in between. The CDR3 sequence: CASSLGHKDSGYTF. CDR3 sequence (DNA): TGCGCCAGCAGCTTGGGTCACAAAGATTCTGGCTACACCTTC.

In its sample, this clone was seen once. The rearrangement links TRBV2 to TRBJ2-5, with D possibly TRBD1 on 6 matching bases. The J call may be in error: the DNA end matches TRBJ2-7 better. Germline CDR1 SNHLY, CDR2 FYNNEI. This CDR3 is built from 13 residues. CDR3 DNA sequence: TGTGCCAGCAGTCCGGGACATATATACGAGCAGTACTTC. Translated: CASSPGHIYEQYF.

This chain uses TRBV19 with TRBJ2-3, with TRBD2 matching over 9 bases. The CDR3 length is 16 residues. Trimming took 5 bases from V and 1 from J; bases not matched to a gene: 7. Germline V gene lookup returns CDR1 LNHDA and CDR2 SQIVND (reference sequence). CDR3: CASSFSPSGGTDTQYF. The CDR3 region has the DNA TGTGCCAGTAGTTTCAGCCCTAGCGGGGGCACAGATACGCAGTATTTT.

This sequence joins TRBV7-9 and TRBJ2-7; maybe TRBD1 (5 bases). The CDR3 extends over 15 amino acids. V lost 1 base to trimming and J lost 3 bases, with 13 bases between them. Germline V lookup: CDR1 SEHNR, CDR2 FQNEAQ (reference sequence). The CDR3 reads CASSLGREGGYEQYF. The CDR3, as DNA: TGTGCCAGCAGCTTAGGCAGGGAAGGCGGCTACGAGCAGTACTTC.

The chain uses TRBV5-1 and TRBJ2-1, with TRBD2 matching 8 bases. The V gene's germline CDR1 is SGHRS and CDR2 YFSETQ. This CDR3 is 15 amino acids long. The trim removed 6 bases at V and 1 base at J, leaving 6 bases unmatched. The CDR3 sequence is CASTRGGLSYNEQFF. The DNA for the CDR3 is TGCGCCAGCACGCGCGGGGGGCTTTCCTACAATGAGCAGTTCTTC.

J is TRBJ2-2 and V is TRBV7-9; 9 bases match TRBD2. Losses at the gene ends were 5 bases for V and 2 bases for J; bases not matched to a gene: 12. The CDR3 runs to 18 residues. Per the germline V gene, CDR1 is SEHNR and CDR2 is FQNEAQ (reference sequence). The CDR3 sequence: CASSGRLAAQTNTGELFF. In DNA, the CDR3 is TGTGCCAGCAGCGGAAGACTAGCGGCCCAAACAAACACCGGGGAGCTGTTTTTT. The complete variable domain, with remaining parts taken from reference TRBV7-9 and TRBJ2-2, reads DTGVSQNPRHKITKRGQNVTFRCDPISEHNRLYWYRQTLGQGPEFLTYFQNEAQLEKSRLLSDRFSAERPKGSFSTLEIQRTEQGDSAMYLCASSGRLAAQTNTGELFFGEGSRLTVL.

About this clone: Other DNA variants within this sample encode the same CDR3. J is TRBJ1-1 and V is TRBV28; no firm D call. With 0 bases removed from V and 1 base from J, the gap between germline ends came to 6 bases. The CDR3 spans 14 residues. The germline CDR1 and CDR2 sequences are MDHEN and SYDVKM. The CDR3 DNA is TGTGCCAGCAGTTTATGGGGCGGGAACACTGAAGCTTTCTTT. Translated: CASSLWGGNTEAFF.